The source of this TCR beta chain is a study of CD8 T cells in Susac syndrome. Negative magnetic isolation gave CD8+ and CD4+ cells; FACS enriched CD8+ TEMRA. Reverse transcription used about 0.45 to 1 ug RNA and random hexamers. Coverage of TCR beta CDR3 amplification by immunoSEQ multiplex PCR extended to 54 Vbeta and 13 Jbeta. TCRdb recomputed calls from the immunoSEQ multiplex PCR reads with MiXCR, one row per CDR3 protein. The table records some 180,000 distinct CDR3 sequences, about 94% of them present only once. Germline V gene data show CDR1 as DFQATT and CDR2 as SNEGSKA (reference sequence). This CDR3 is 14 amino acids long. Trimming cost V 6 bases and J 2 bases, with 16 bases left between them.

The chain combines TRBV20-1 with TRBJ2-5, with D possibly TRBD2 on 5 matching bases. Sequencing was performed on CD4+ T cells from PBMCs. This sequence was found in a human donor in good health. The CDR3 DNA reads TGCAGTGCAATGCCCCTAGCTGGACAAGAGACCCAGTACTTC. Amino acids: CSAMPLAGQETQYF.